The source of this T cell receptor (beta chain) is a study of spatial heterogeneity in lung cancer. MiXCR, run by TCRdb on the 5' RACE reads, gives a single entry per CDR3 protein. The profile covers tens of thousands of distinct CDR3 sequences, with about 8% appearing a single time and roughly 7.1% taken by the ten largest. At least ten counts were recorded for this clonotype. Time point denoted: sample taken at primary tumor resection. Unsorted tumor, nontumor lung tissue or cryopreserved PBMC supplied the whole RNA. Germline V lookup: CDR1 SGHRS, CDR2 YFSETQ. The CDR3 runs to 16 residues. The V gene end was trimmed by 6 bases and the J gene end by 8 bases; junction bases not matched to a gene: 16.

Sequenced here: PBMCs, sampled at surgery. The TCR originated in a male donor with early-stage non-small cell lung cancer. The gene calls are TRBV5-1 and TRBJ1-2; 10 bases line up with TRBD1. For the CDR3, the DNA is TGCGCCAGCACCCTTTTTCCGGGACAGGGGAGCGGAGGCTACACCTTC. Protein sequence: CASTLFPGQGSGGYTF.